Sequencing of this TCR beta chain was carried out in a study of CD8+CD57+ T cells in acquired aplastic anemia. Across the whole study: The mean DNA yield obtained from sorted CD4+ and CD8+ cells came to 3 to 4 ug. Healthy donors had, on average, around 9.9 million reads for their CD4+ cells. Whole-study results and caveats: It was found that twenty-nine CD8+ CDR3 sequences were shared between patients and controls.

About this clonotype: The antigen remains undetermined.

TCR beta VDJ and CDR3 profiles were obtained from a genomic DNA template. TCRdb redid the calling of the reads with MiXCR, one entry per CDR3 protein. The table lists about 220,000 distinct CDR3 sequences, approximately 35% of them singletons. Sequences were obtained from sorted CD4+, CD8+, or CD8+CD57+ T cells (not recorded which) from PBMCs. The sequence was obtained from a human donor in good health, serving as a control.

The CDR3 coding sequence is TGTGCCAGTAGTATTCAACAGGGTGCAAATGAAAAACTGTTTTTT. It specifies CASSIQQGANEKLFF. The chain employs TRBV19 and TRBJ1-4; TRBD1 is a possible D gene (6 bases). V was cut by 3 bases and J by 5 bases, with 13 bases left in between. Germline CDR1 and CDR2: LNHDA and SQIVND (reference sequence). This CDR3 is built from 15 residues.